The clone carrying this T cell receptor (beta chain) was observed a few times. Antigen specificity is unknown. V lost 5 bases to trimming and J lost 7 bases, with 12 bases between them. The germline V gene has CDR1 SGHTA and CDR2 FQGNSA. The CDR3 contains 13 residues. TCRdb redid the calling of the reads with MiXCR, one entry per CDR3 protein. The repertoire has under 450,000 distinct CDR3 sequences, around a third of them found once; the top ten carry about 13%. This sample was taken from a study of T cell repertoires in cytomegalovirus infection. Turning to the study itself: Recently identified HLA-C-restricted CMV epitopes and well-studied HLA-B-restricted CMV epitopes were used by the study.

Study findings and constraints: HLA-C-restricted, CMV-specific TCR beta clonotypes were dominant ex vivo. Adding up the frequency of public TCR beta families identified people who carried CMV plus the relevant HLA.

This rearrangement joins TRBV7-2 to TRBJ1-5, with D possibly matching TRBD1 (6 bases). Sequences were derived from cultured PBMCs, sampled from culture after CMV antigen stimulation. The origin of this receptor is a human donor in good health (CMV status not recorded). Some clones in this sample may be carry-over from other donors' samples. The CDR3, as DNA: TGTGCCAGCAGCATAAGGGGACAACAGCCCCAGCATTTT. Residues: CASSIRGQQPQHF.